These T cell receptor beta chains were read from a single sample in a study of T cells after posttransplantation cyclophosphamide. Using immunoSEQ multiplex PCR, the repertoire was profiled, and TCRdb retains in-frame clones only, with some absent. The table records some 66,000 clones, roughly 93% of them present only once. Sequencing was performed on PBMCs. These TCRs come from a woman in her thirties in good health and a related stem cell transplant donor. Each CDR3 is given with its conserved first and last residue. Each record gives: J gene, D gene, clone size, V gene, CDR3 DNA, CDR3 protein. The D gene is left open where the match is weak. The size entry is marked missing in some rows and otherwise reads once, few, many or a size class.

TRBJ1-2 | TRBD1 | NA | TRBV28 | TGTGCCAGCCAGTTTGCGGACAGGGGACGTTATGGCTACACCTTC | CASQFADRGRYGYTF
TRBJ2-7 | TRBD1 | NA | TRBV7-7 | TGTGCCAGCAATGAGGGGGCTTCCTACGAGCAGTACTTC | CASNEGASYEQYF
TRBJ1-1 | NA | NA | TRBV5-1 | TGCGCCAGCAGCGTGACAGCTCCGAACACTGAAGCTTTCTTT | CASSVTAPNTEAFF
TRBJ2-7 | TRBD1 | NA | TRBV6-5 | TGTGCCAGCAGTTACTCCGGGACAGTCTACGAGCAGTACTTC | CASSYSGTVYEQYF
TRBJ2-7 | NA | NA | TRBV2 | TGTGCCAGCAGCCTCCCGGAAGGAGGGTACGAGCAGTACTTC | CASSLPEGGYEQYF
TRBJ2-7 | TRBD1 | NA | TRBV27 | TGTGCCAGCAGGAAACAGGGGGACTCCTACGAGCAGTACTTC | CASRKQGDSYEQYF
TRBJ1-2 | NA | NA | TRBV4-3 | TGCGCCAGCAGCCGAAGTGCAGGGAGGGATGGCTACACCTTC | CASSRSAGRDGYTF
TRBJ2-7 | TRBD1 | once | TRBV11-2 | TGTGCCAGCTCCCCGGGACAGGCTTTCTTGCAGTACTTC | CASSPGQAFLQYF
TRBJ2-3 | NA | NA | TRBV6-1 | TGTGCCAGCAGTGAGGGGGGGCATGTCACAGATACGCAGTATTTT | CASSEGGHVTDTQYF
TRBJ2-7 | NA | NA | TRBV6-1 | TGTGCCAGCAGTTGGGAAAGACTCTCCTACGAGCAGTACTTC | CASSWERLSYEQYF
TRBJ1-5 | NA | NA | TRBV11-2 | TGTGCCAGCAGCTTACAGGCCGGACTCAATCAGCCCCAGCATTTT | CASSLQAGLNQPQHF
TRBJ1-4 | TRBD1 | NA | TRBV7-2 | TGTGCCAGCAGCTTAGCTGTGGGACAGGGGACTGAAAAACTGTTTTTT | CASSLAVGQGTEKLFF
TRBJ2-4 | NA | NA | TRBV12-5 | TGTGCTAGTGGTCCTTCGGGGACAAACAAGGACTTC | CASGPSGTNKDF
TRBJ1-1 | NA | once | TRBV4-1 | TGCGCCAGCAGCCAAGATCGAGGGGCGGGAATGAACACTGAAGCTTTCTTT | CASSQDRGAGMNTEAFF
TRBJ1-1 | NA | NA | TRBV5-5 | TGTGCCAGCAGCTTGTGGGGGCTGAACACTGAAGCTTTCTTT | CASSLWGLNTEAFF
TRBJ1-1 | TRBD1 | NA | TRBV10-3 | TGTGCCATCAAGAATTTACAGGGGACTGAAGCTTTCTTT | CAIKNLQGTEAFF
TRBJ1-2 | TRBD1 | NA | TRBV25-1 | TGTGCCAGCAGCGGACAGGGGGGGCCGCACAATCTCAAGGGCTACACCTTC | CASSGQGGPHNLKGYTF